This TCR beta chain was identified in a study of monozygotic twins with inflammatory bowel disease. Germline V gives CDR1 SGDLS, CDR2 YYNGEE. The CDR3 has 13 amino acids. TCRdb reworked the 5' RACE reads into one entry per CDR3 protein, no DNA. Here the sample table reports about 450,000 distinct CDR3 sequences. The origin of this receptor is a human donor with ulcerative colitis or Crohn's disease, or a healthy co-twin of an affected twin (not recorded which). The rearrangement uses TRBV9 and TRBJ1-2. What was sequenced was blood. The CDR3 reads CASSKEGAYGYTF.